The sequence of this T cell receptor (beta chain) was determined in a study of blood T cell repertoires in COVID-19. Background on the study: Whether acute or convalescent, the COVID-19 samples came from the United States, Italy and Spain. PBMCs, B-cell-depleted T cells, or T cells provided the cDNA or gDNA that made up the material.

The length of the CDR3 is 15 residues. V was clipped by 3 bases and J by 6 bases, with 12 bases between them. Germline lookup yields CDR1 MNHEY and CDR2 SMNVEV (reference sequence). In Seattle, patients joined the study during active infection and were tracked longitudinally. Authors' processing steps: Amplified reference gene primers provided the basis for estimating nucleated cell counts. The protocol was immunoSEQ multiplex PCR, while the TCRdb copy is restricted to in-frame clones and leaves out a portion. That table supplies the V and J calls and clone size; D and trimming were determined from the DNA. Of hundreds of thousands of clones listed, about 82% are singletons.

The receptor was derived from a woman at least 80 years old with COVID-19, enrolled during active disease. The V and J genes are TRBV27 and TRBJ1-6; D may be TRBD1 (5 bases). What was sequenced was peripheral blood. The CDR3 reads CASSFGAIGNSPLHF. The CDR3 nucleotides read TGTGCCAGCAGTTTTGGGGCGATCGGTAATTCACCCCTCCACTTT.